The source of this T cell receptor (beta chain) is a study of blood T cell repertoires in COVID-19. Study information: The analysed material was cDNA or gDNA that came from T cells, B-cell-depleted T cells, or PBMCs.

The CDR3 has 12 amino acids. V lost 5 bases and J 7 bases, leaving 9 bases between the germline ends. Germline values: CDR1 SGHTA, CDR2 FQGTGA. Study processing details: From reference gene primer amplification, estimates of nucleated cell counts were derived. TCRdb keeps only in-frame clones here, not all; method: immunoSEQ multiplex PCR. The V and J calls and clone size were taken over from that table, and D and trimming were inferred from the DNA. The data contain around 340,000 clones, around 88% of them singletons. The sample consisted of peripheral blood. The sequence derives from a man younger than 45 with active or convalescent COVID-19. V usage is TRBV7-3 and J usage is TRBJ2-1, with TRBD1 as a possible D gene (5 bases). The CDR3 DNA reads TGTGCCAGCAGCATCCAGGGAAATGAGCAGTTCTTC. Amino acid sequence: CASSIQGNEQFF.